The entry below gives a single T cell receptor (beta chain) sequence along with its context. Antigen unknown. Expressed TCRB transcripts got sequenced, as all isolated RNA was reverse transcribed. The protocol was immunoSEQ multiplex PCR, while the TCRdb copy is restricted to in-frame clones and leaves out a portion. In the table there are around 310,000 clones, around an eighth of which are singletons. The data were obtained in a study of beta chain features in type 1 diabetes. With 4 bases removed from V and 3 bases from J, the gap between germline ends came to 6 bases. CDR1 and CDR2 from the germline V gene are SQVTM and ANQGSEA. The CDR3 is 11 residues long. Sorted CD4+ subsets: naive, central memory, regulatory, stem cell-like memory (CD45RO/CCR7/CD25/CD127/CD95/CD27 panel). General observations from the study: Equally in patients and controls, shorter templates might have been favored by PCR. Moderate yet significant TCRB CDR3 shortening was seen in Type 1 diabetes patients in all four CD4+ subsets. When cDNA is sequenced, cells with high TCR expression could be over-represented.

The clonotype comes from a woman between 18 and 30 years old with type 1 diabetes. The chain carries TRBV29-1 and TRBJ1-1, with D unresolved. The sequenced material came from naive CD4+ T cells from blood. DNA of the CDR3: TGCAGCGTTGGGGCCTACACTGAAGCTTTCTTT. It encodes CSVGAYTEAFF.